This T cell receptor (beta chain) was retrieved from a study of blood T cell repertoires in COVID-19. Across the study: Samples of COVID-19 (acute and convalescent) were obtained from the United States, Italy and Spain. Nucleic acid was either cDNA or gDNA, and it came from T cells, B-cell-depleted T cells, or PBMCs.

In the source study's methods: Estimated nucleated cell counts came from reference gene primer amplification. The repertoire was sequenced with immunoSEQ multiplex PCR; TCRdb's copy has only in-frame clones and lacks some. V, J and clone size were drawn from that table, and D and trimming were deduced from the DNA. This table holds just under 50,000 clones, more than 90% found once. V dropped 1 base and J dropped 7 bases, with 7 bases sitting between them. The CDR3 is 12 residues long. The germline gives CDR1 SEHNR, CDR2 FQNEAQ (reference sequence). The sequencing input was peripheral blood. The clonotype originates from a human donor in a cohort sampled during active COVID-19. The chain recombines TRBV7-9 with TRBJ1-2, with unresolved D. Here the CDR3 DNA reads TGTGCCAGCAGCTTAGATTTTATTGGCTACACCTTC. Its translation is CASSLDFIGYTF. The whole variable domain, filled in from reference TRBV7-9 and TRBJ1-2, reads DTGVSQNPRHKITKRGQNVTFRCDPISEHNRLYWYRQTLGQGPEFLTYFQNEAQLEKSRLLSDRFSAERPKGSFSTLEIQRTEQGDSAMYLCASSLDFIGYTFGSGTRLTVV.